This T cell receptor beta chain derives from a study of shared clonotypes between healthy human individuals. The assay used deep level. Replicate PCRs from sorted subsets contained approximately 220 ng DNA, which is 29,000 or so T cell genomes. Produced via immunoSEQ multiplex PCR; TCRdb's table is partial and in-frame only. In the table there are 2 million or so clones, roughly 94% of which are singletons. This CDR3 contains 17 residues. Trimming took 6 bases from V and 0 from J, leaving 15 bases between them. Germline assignment: CDR1 LNHDA and CDR2 SQIVND (reference sequence). The sequencing sample was made of naive CD4+ T cells sorted from blood. Noted subset: CD45RA+ positively selected. The TCR comes from a man in his late teens or twenties in good health. V usage is TRBV19 and J usage is TRBJ2-6; either TRBD1 or TRBD2 may fit D (5 bases each). CDR3 sequence reads: CASSTGRLASGANVLTF. CDR3 bases: TGTGCCAGTAGCACGGGACGACTGGCCTCTGGGGCCAACGTCCTGACTTTC.